Presented here are 7 T cell receptor beta chains from one specimen sequenced in a study of blood T cell repertoires in COVID-19. Profiling relied on immunoSEQ multiplex PCR, and the TCRdb table lists in-frame clones only, not all of them. The repertoire includes approximately 330,000 clones, roughly 87% of them detected once, and just over 9.5% sits in the top ten. Sequencing was performed on peripheral blood. Every receptor here comes from a young man with COVID-19, enrolled during active disease.

The chain joins TRBV19 to TRBJ2-3; 9 bases line up with TRBD1. Germline CDR1 is LNHDA and CDR2 is SQIVND (reference sequence). This CDR3 has 15 amino acids. With V trimmed by 3 bases and J by 6 bases, 7 bases remained unmatched. The CDR3 reads CASSMEQGARDTQYF. The CDR3 DNA sequence: TGTGCCAGTAGTATGGAACAGGGGGCTAGGGATACGCAGTATTTT.

V is TRBV6-4 and J is TRBJ1-1, with unresolved D. The CDR3 sequence is 16 residues long. The ends were cut back, 1 base at V and 0 bases at J, with 12 bases in the middle. The germline V gene encodes CDR1 MRHNA and CDR2 SNTAGT. This CDR3 reads CASSDFRRLLNTEAFF. The CDR3 bases are TGTGCCAGCAGTGACTTCCGCAGACTTTTGAACACTGAAGCTTTCTTT.

The chain recombines TRBV9 with TRBJ2-1; 12 nucleotides align to TRBD2. Per germline, CDR1 SGDLS and CDR2 YYNGEE. V trimming: 6 bases; J trimming: 6 bases; junction bases outside the gene matches: 4. This CDR3 has 14 amino acids. This CDR3 is CASNLAGGRNEQFF. The CDR3 nucleotides are TGTGCCAGCAATCTAGCGGGGGGGCGCAATGAGCAGTTCTTC.

V is TRBV6-5 and J is TRBJ1-2; maybe TRBD1 (5 bases). The CDR3 totals 15 residues. Germline V gene lookup returns CDR1 MNHEY and CDR2 SVGAGI. The ends were cut back, 7 bases at V and 3 bases at J, with 18 bases in the middle. The CDR3 coding sequence is TGTGCCAGCAAAAGAAGCGGAGGGGACGACTATGGCTACACCTTC. Translation gives CASKRSGGDDYGYTF.

This clone was seen only once. The chain uses TRBV5-6 and TRBJ1-2; D gene uncertain. V was pared by 1 base and J by 4 bases, with 8 bases between. The length of the CDR3 is 13 residues. CDR1 and CDR2 (germline): SGHDT, YYEEEE. The CDR3 sequence is CASSLRGSYGYTF. The DNA for the CDR3 is TGTGCCAGCAGCTTGCGCGGGAGCTATGGCTACACCTTC.

V gene TRBV14 combines with J gene TRBJ2-5, with a possible D match to TRBD1 (5 bases). This CDR3 spans 14 amino acids. With 8 bases removed from V and 1 base from J, the gap between germline ends came to 14 bases. Germline values: CDR1 SGHDN, CDR2 FVKESK. The chain's CDR3 is CASRLADSQETQYF. CDR3 DNA sequence: TGTGCCAGCCGGTTGGCAGACAGCCAAGAGACCCAGTACTTC.

The chain uses TRBV11-2 and TRBJ2-5; D is perhaps TRBD2 (5 bases). V lost 8 bases, J lost 5 bases, and 9 bases lay in between. This CDR3 comprises 11 residues. Germline loops: CDR1 SGHAT, CDR2 FQNNGV. CDR3 amino acids: CASRGGETQYF. The DNA of the CDR3 is TGTGCCAGCCGGGGTGGGGAGACCCAGTACTTC. The entire variable domain, with the rest obtained from reference TRBV11-2 and TRBJ2-5, is as follows: EAGVAQSPRYKIIEKRQSVAFWCNPISGHATLYWYQQILGQGPKLLIQFQNNGVVDDSQLPKDRFSAERLKGVDSTLKIQPAKLEDSAVYLCASRGGETQYFGPGTRLLVL.